These T cell receptor beta chains were read from a single sample in a study of beta chain features in type 1 diabetes. Using immunoSEQ multiplex PCR, the repertoire was profiled, and TCRdb retains in-frame clones only, with some absent. The repertoire includes hundreds of thousands of clones, roughly 13% of them detected once, and 0.03% to 0.04% sits in the top ten. The sample consisted of naive CD4+ T cells from blood. The origin of the receptors is a man between 18 and 35 years old with type 1 diabetes. CDR3s include the opening cysteine and the closing phenylalanine or tryptophan. Fields, in order: V gene, CDR3 protein.

>TRBV14
CASSPRAGWETQYF
>TRBV27
CASGQVQDTGELFF
>TRBV6-1
CASRALGGWQFF
>TRBV13
CASTRFQAGVYNEQFF
>TRBV2
CASMPQETQYF
>TRBV15
CATSRTRDSTDTQYF
>TRBV18
CASSSGTALHNEQFF
>TRBV6-5
CASSYQSSIADTQYF
>TRBV30
CACCGTEAFF
>TRBV6-5
CASSYPTSGGAGELFF
>TRBV5-3
CARRFSTRVLGNEQFF
>TRBV9
CASSVGEGKITPDTQYF
>TRBV5-6
CASSRPGLLYNEQFF
>TRBV11-2
CASSSPPGAQYF
>TRBV18
CASSPRVDTQYF
>TRBV5-6
CASSLLAGGETGELFF
>TRBV7-6
CASSSTGSTDTQYF
>TRBV28
CASSQGVEETQYF
>TRBV4-1
CASSQGLGTAQSEQYF
>TRBV9
CASSLSGTGAYNEQFF
>TRBV7-2
CASSLVSTATNEKLFF
>TRBV12-5
CASGQGTGLFTDTQYF
>TRBV18
CASSRDGRMNTEAFF
>TRBV2
CASSEWGEKLFF
>TRBV6-5
CASSRTSGLQETQYF
>TRBV5-4
CASSRRDTHEQYF
>TRBV30
CAWNGRGTSTDTQYF
>TRBV7-6
CASSRTGSYNEQFF
>TRBV5-1
CASSLEPGQEVQSPLHF
>TRBV5-4
CASSLGGVPQYF
>TRBV7-3
CASSTNRNFSYEQYF
>TRBV6-1
CASGEVPSGANVLTF
>TRBV4-3
CASSDGLAGETQYF
>TRBV2
CASSERATNYGYTF
>TRBV11-2
CASSFSRISSYEQYF
>TRBV6-5
CASSQTTDTQYF
>TRBV7-9
CASSPRTSGSEQYF
>TRBV30
CAWSATPMNTEAFF
>TRBV30
CAWSSGTKETQYF
>TRBV9
CASSPTDRDEKLFF
>TRBV30
CAWSSQGQGPNTF
>TRBV15
CATSRAGTGSYEQYF
>TRBV29-1
CSVETSGGALGETQYF
>TRBV30
CAWSASGTEAFF
>TRBV4-1
CASSHPPRTGGKTEAFF
>TRBV30
CAWSVARVNSGANVLTF
>TRBV5-1
CASSPGQGAGTDTQYF
>TRBV30
CAWSVLGSNGYTF
>TRBV5-1
CASSNRSYEQYF
>TRBV27
CASSFSYNSPLHF
>TRBV5-1
CASSPGQATAGTEAFF
>TRBV5-5
CASSLRGPGYEQYF
>TRBV7-2
CASSPWTGGGETQYF
>TRBV5-1
CASSLAGRPNTEAFF
>TRBV2
CASSRLAGGPDTQYF